These 27 T cell receptor beta chains were all obtained from the same sample, sequenced in a study of blood T cell repertoires in COVID-19. Here immunoSEQ multiplex PCR was the method, and the copy in TCRdb shows in-frame clones only, minus some. This sample yields some 130,000 clones, of which roughly four fifths are seen a single time; over 15% belongs to the top ten. Source material: PBMCs or T cells enriched from blood (not recorded which). These receptors were obtained from a man aged 30 to 45 who had recovered from COVID-19.

This chain uses TRBV14 with TRBJ1-2; a weak D match, TRBD1 (5 bases). With 0 bases removed from V and 2 bases from J, the gap between germline ends came to 7 bases. Germline CDR1 is SGHDN and CDR2 is FVKESK. This CDR3 comprises 14 residues. The CDR3: CASSQEQVNYGYTF. The CDR3 DNA follows: TGTGCCAGCAGCCAAGAACAGGTGAACTATGGCTACACCTTC.

V gene TRBV2 combines with J gene TRBJ2-1; D is unresolved. Trimming shortened V by 6 bases and J by 5 bases, and 14 bases separated the two germline ends. From germline, CDR1 is SNHLY and CDR2 FYNNEI. There are 14 residues in the CDR3. CDR3 DNA sequence: TGTGCCAGCAGGGTGAGGTATCGGGACAATGAGCAGTTCTTC. This sequence encodes CASRVRYRDNEQFF.

The chain is built from TRBV7-3 and TRBJ2-5; 7 nucleotides match TRBD1. Germline CDR1 and CDR2: SGHTA and FQGTGA. The trim removed 2 bases at V and 5 bases at J, leaving 8 bases unmatched. This CDR3 comprises 15 residues. CDR3 residues: CASSLGQADSETQYF. Here the CDR3 DNA reads TGTGCCAGCAGCTTAGGACAGGCTGATTCGGAGACCCAGTACTTC.

Only a few counts were recorded for this clone. J is TRBJ1-1 and V is TRBV3-1 (or the pseudogene TRBV3-2); D is perhaps TRBD1 (6 bases). In germline, CDR1 is LGHDT, CDR2 YNNKEL (reference sequence). Trimming took off 8 bases at V and 0 bases at J, with 16 bases between the two ends. This CDR3 is built from 15 residues. In DNA form, the CDR3 reads TGTGCCAGCCGACAGGACCAGGGAATGAACACTGAAGCTTTCTTT. This translates into CASRQDQGMNTEAFF.

This chain connects TRBV5-6 to TRBJ1-5; 10 bases are a match to TRBD1. This CDR3 is 16 amino acids long. V lost 2 bases to trimming and J lost 4 bases; unmatched junction nucleotides: 6. CDR1 and CDR2 from the germline V gene are SGHDT and YYEEEE. CDR3 loop: CASSFWTGGRNQPQHF. Written as DNA, the CDR3 is TGTGCCAGCAGCTTTTGGACAGGGGGTCGTAATCAGCCCCAGCATTTT.

As to this clone: One end of the junction does not line up with germline, which may come from a read error. The chain combines TRBV4-1 with TRBJ1-1; D is ambiguous. The CDR3 has 14 residues. The V gene's germline CDR1 is MGHRA and CDR2 YSYEKL. DNA for the CDR3: TGCGCCAGCAGCCACCCACAAGCAAACAGTGAAGCTTTCTTT. Protein product: CASSHPQANSEAFF.

The chain carries TRBV6-4 and TRBJ2-2; D unclear. The CDR3 contains 14 residues. Between the trimmed V and J ends, which lost 0 bases and 6 bases, there was a span of 8 bases. Looked up from germline, CDR1 is MRHNA and CDR2 is SNTAGT. This chain's CDR3 is CASSDSSEAGELFF. The CDR3 DNA is TGTGCCAGCAGTGACTCGAGCGAGGCCGGGGAGCTGTTTTTT.

The chain uses TRBV12-3 or TRBV12-4 and TRBJ2-7; TRBD2 is a possible D gene (5 bases). Trimming shortened V by 5 bases and J by 0 bases, and 8 bases separated the two germline ends. CDR3 size: 13 residues. This chain's CDR3 is CASSPLDSYEQYF. The CDR3 DNA is TGTGCCAGCAGTCCACTAGACTCCTACGAGCAGTACTTC.

This clone was counted a single time. The V gene is TRBV24-1, the J gene TRBJ2-2; D not certain. Germline lookup yields CDR1 KGHDR and CDR2 SFDVKD. This CDR3 contains 14 residues. Trimming shortened V by 9 bases and J by 5 bases, and 15 bases separated the two germline ends. CDR3 bases: TGTGCCACCCAGGCCGCAGACGGAACCGGGGAGCTGTTTTTT. Its protein is CATQAADGTGELFF.

V and J are TRBV5-1 and TRBJ1-4, with a possible D match to TRBD1 (5 bases). The germline V and J ends were trimmed by 4 bases and 4 bases, with 14 bases remaining between them. Germline CDR1 SGHRS, CDR2 YFSETQ. The CDR3 contains 15 residues. The CDR3 reads CASSTEGSSNEKLFF. CDR3 bases: TGCGCCAGCAGCACGGAGGGGTCCAGTAATGAAAAACTGTTTTTT.

The V gene is TRBV7-2, the J gene TRBJ2-3; no definite D call. With 2 bases removed from V and 7 bases from J, the gap between germline ends came to 16 bases. CDR3 size: 15 residues. Germline values: CDR1 SGHTA, CDR2 FQGNSA. The CDR3 region is CASSLSVSSRNTQYF. The CDR3 nucleotides are TGTGCCAGCAGCTTAAGCGTATCAAGCAGAAATACGCAGTATTTT.

This rearrangement joins TRBV3-1 (or the pseudogene TRBV3-2) to TRBJ2-3; D uncertain. Germline CDR1 reads LGHDT; CDR2 reads YNNKEL (reference sequence). The CDR3 spans 15 residues. The ends were cut back, 4 bases at V and 5 bases at J, with 16 bases in the middle. CDR3 DNA: TGTGCCAGCAGCCCAACGACAACAGTGGGAGATACGCAGTATTTT. Translation gives CASSPTTTVGDTQYF.

V usage is TRBV15 and J usage is TRBJ2-6; 7 bases line up with TRBD1. This CDR3 region has 18 residues. Per the germline V gene, CDR1 is LNHNV and CDR2 is YYDKDF (reference sequence). The V segment lost 0 bases and the J segment 2 bases; nucleotides outside the gene matches: 7. The CDR3 here is CATSRDRTGAAGANVLTF. In DNA, the CDR3 is TGTGCCACCAGCAGAGATCGTACAGGGGCGGCTGGGGCCAACGTCCTGACTTTC.

The chain joins TRBV2 to TRBJ2-1; the match to TRBD1 covers 9 bases. CDR1 SNHLY and CDR2 FYNNEI come from the germline V gene. This CDR3 contains 14 residues. Trimming cost V 7 bases and J 8 bases; bases outside gene matches: 9. DNA for the CDR3: TGTGCCAGCACTCGCGAGAGGACAGGGGATGAGCAGTTCTTC. The encoded protein is CASTRERTGDEQFF.

This clone showed up just a few times. The chain employs TRBV2 and TRBJ2-7; 8 nucleotides match TRBD2. Germline V lookup: CDR1 SNHLY, CDR2 FYNNEI. This CDR3 comprises 13 residues. Trimming cost V 6 bases and J 2 bases; bases outside gene matches: 3. The chain's CDR3 is CASSTGLAYEQYF. The CDR3 region has the DNA TGTGCCAGCAGCACGGGACTAGCCTACGAGCAGTACTTC.

The V gene is TRBV9, the J gene TRBJ2-3; a weak D match, TRBD2 (7 bases). The CDR3 sequence is 14 residues long. Trimming pared 4 bases from V and 6 bases from J, leaving 15 bases between. Germline-derived CDR1 and CDR2 are SGDLS and YYNGEE. CDR3 DNA sequence: TGTGCCAGCAGCTATGGGGGGGCAGGGGATACGCAGTATTTT. The encoded protein is CASSYGGAGDTQYF.

The CDR3 bases are TGTGCCAGCAGTGAAGCGGGACCCAGCTCCTACGAGCAGTACTTC. This encodes CASSEAGPSSYEQYF. J is TRBJ2-7 and V is TRBV25-1; D is perhaps TRBD2 (6 bases). The CDR3 length is 15 residues. Germline assignment: CDR1 MGHDK and CDR2 SYGVNS. V lost 2 bases and J lost 0, with 11 bases in between.

In DNA form, the CDR3 reads TGTGCCAGCTCACCACGAGGGCAGCTTTCAACTAATGAAAAACTGTTTTTT. This codes for CASSPRGQLSTNEKLFF. The chain combines TRBV18 with TRBJ1-4; no clear D gene. Deletions cut 1 base from V and 0 bases from J, with 12 bases between. The CDR3 length is 17 residues. Looked up from germline, CDR1 is KGHSH and CDR2 is LQKENI.

The chain links TRBV6-1 to TRBJ2-7; the match to TRBD2 covers 7 bases. The J segment lost 3 bases and the V segment lost 0 bases, leaving 5 bases of the junction unmatched. The CDR3 contains 15 residues. Germline assignment: CDR1 MNHNS and CDR2 SASEGT. CDR3 in amino acids: CASSEALAEDYEQYF. The CDR3 DNA reads TGTGCCAGCAGTGAAGCTCTAGCGGAAGACTACGAGCAGTACTTC.

The V and J genes are TRBV7-2 and TRBJ2-7; a weak D match, TRBD1 (5 bases). The CDR3 totals 16 residues. Trimming stripped 1 base from V and 6 bases from J, with 19 bases between. The germline V gene encodes CDR1 SGHTA and CDR2 FQGNSA. CDR3 sequence (DNA): TGTGCCAGCAGCTTAGGGGGCTGGGGCGAGCCCTCCGAGCAGTACGTC. As protein: CASSLGGWGEPSEQYV.

This clone came up a few times. The chain links TRBV15 to TRBJ1-6, with 10 bases fitting TRBD1. Trimming cost V 4 bases and J 6 bases; bases outside gene matches: 3. The germline CDR1 and CDR2 sequences are LNHNV and YYDKDF (reference sequence). This CDR3 comprises 15 residues. CDR3 bases: TGTGCCACCAGCACGGACAGGGGGTCTAATTCACCCCTCCACTTT. It specifies CATSTDRGSNSPLHF.

The genes are TRBV5-1 and TRBJ1-4; TRBD1 might be the D (5 bases). V lost 2 bases and J lost 2, with 13 bases in between. Germline V lookup: CDR1 SGHRS, CDR2 YFSETQ. This CDR3 has 16 residues. The CDR3 nucleotides are TGCGCCAGCAGCTTACAGGCCGTCGGGACTAATGAAAAACTGTTTTTT. Translation gives CASSLQAVGTNEKLFF. The full variable domain, its missing parts supplied by reference TRBV5-1 and TRBJ1-4, is KAGVTQTPRYLIKTRGQQVTLSCSPISGHRSVSWYQQTPGQGLQFLFEYFSETQRNKGNFPGRFSGRQFSNSRSEMNVSTLELGDSALYLCASSLQAVGTNEKLFFGSGTQLSVL.

The chain uses TRBV25-1 and TRBJ1-4, with D perhaps matching TRBD1 (6 bases). The CDR3 is 13 amino acids. Germline CDR1 and CDR2: MGHDK and SYGVNS. V dropped 8 bases and J dropped 8 bases, with 15 bases sitting between them. CDR3 loop: CASASGAGEKLFF. The CDR3 bases are TGTGCCAGCGCTTCAGGGGCAGGGGAAAAACTGTTTTTT.

The V gene is TRBV3-1 (or the pseudogene TRBV3-2), the J gene TRBJ2-5, with 10 bases lining up with TRBD2. In germline, CDR1 is LGHDT, CDR2 YNNKEL (reference sequence). The length of the CDR3 is 17 residues. V dropped 3 bases and J dropped 5; count of bases not matched to a gene: 12. CDR3 protein: CASSQSNPSGSGETQYF. For the CDR3, the DNA is TGTGCCAGCAGCCAGTCCAACCCTAGCGGGAGCGGGGAGACCCAGTACTTC.

V usage is TRBV24-1 and J usage is TRBJ2-1, with D perhaps TRBD2 (5 bases). V lost 4 bases to trimming and J lost 0 bases, with 12 bases between them. Germline V CDR1 and CDR2: KGHDR, SFDVKD. CDR3 size: 16 residues. CDR3 sequence (DNA): TGTGCCACCAGTGACCATGTAGCGAACTCCTACAATGAGCAGTTCTTC. It translates to CATSDHVANSYNEQFF.

This chain connects TRBV11-2 to TRBJ2-3; D may be TRBD2 (5 bases). This CDR3 region has 14 residues. The germline V gene encodes CDR1 SGHAT and CDR2 FQNNGV. The ends were cut back, 4 bases at V and 3 bases at J, with 11 bases in the middle. The CDR3 DNA sequence: TGTGCCAGCAGCTCCCCCGGGAAAACAGATACGCAGTATTTT. Translated, it gives CASSSPGKTDTQYF.

The chain uses TRBV5-1 and TRBJ1-1; no reliable D call. The germline V gene has CDR1 SGHRS and CDR2 YFSETQ. The CDR3 consists of 13 residues. Trimming took off 0 bases at V and 6 bases at J, with 9 bases between the two ends. CDR3 coding DNA: TGCGCCAGCAGCTTGGGCCAGTATGCTGAAGCTTTCTTT. Its protein is CASSLGQYAEAFF.